This T cell receptor beta chain was captured in a study of blood T cell repertoires in COVID-19. This CDR3 is 16 amino acids long. The V end lost 5 bases, the J end lost 9 bases, and 25 bases lay between the germline ends. Germline CDR1 MDHEN, CDR2 SYDVKM. Method: immunoSEQ multiplex PCR; TCRdb's copy keeps in-frame clones and lacks some. This sample has about 74,000 clones, with about 88% found just once. This rearrangement joins TRBV28 to TRBJ2-5; possibly TRBD1 for D (5 bases). Sequenced sample: peripheral blood. This receptor was taken from a man in his fifties with acute or convalescent COVID-19. CDR3 amino acids: CASSAAGQDPLRPQYF. The CDR3 DNA is TGTGCCAGCAGTGCCGCCGGACAAGACCCTCTTCGACCCCAGTACTTC.